These 3 T cell receptor beta chains originate from one sample sequenced in a study of blood T cell repertoires in COVID-19. TCRdb's copy holds only in-frame clones and misses some; the assay was immunoSEQ multiplex PCR. Of about 240,000 clones listed, around 81% are singletons. The specimen was peripheral blood. These receptors were collected from a man under 40 who had recovered from COVID-19.

The chain carries TRBV11-2 and TRBJ1-2, with TRBD1 identical over 7 bases. Germline V gene data show CDR1 as SGHAT and CDR2 as FQNNGV. The V segment lost 4 bases and the J segment 7 bases; nucleotides outside the gene matches: 9. The CDR3 runs to 14 residues. The CDR3 DNA reads TGTGCCAGCAGCTCCCCACCAGGGACAGTTGGCTACACCTTC. This sequence encodes CASSSPPGTVGYTF.

Comments on this clone: The same CDR3 is also encoded by other DNA sequences in this sample. The CDR3 reads CASSQGYEQYF. The CDR3 bases are TGTGCCAGCAGCCAGGGGTACGAGCAGTACTTC. The chain uses TRBV5-6 and TRBJ2-7; D possibly corresponds to TRBD1 (6 bases). The CDR3 extends over 11 amino acids. The germline V and J ends were trimmed by 4 bases and 4 bases, with 6 bases remaining between them. In germline, CDR1 is SGHDT, CDR2 YYEEEE.

This clone showed up just once. The V gene is TRBV19, the J gene TRBJ1-5, with D tentatively TRBD1 (6 bases). Germline V lookup: CDR1 LNHDA, CDR2 SQIVND (reference sequence). The CDR3 has 15 amino acids. Trimming took off 3 bases at V and 0 bases at J, with 9 bases between the two ends. The CDR3 loop reads CASSIRGYSNQPQHF. The CDR3 nucleotides are TGTGCCAGTAGTATCAGGGGCTATAGCAATCAGCCCCAGCATTTT.